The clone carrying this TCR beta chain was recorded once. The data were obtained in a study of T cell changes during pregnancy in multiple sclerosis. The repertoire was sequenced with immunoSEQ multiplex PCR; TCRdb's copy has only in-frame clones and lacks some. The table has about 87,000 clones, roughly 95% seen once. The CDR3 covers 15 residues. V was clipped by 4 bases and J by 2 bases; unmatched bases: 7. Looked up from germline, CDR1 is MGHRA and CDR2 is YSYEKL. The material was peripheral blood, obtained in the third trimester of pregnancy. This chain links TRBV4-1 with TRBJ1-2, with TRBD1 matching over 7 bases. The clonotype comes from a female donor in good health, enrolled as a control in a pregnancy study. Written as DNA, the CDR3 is TGCGCCAGCAGCCGACAGGGAGATTCCAACTATGGCTACACCTTC. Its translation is CASSRQGDSNYGYTF.